The 17 T cell receptor beta chains below were found in one sample sequenced in a study of monozygotic twins with inflammatory bowel disease. TCRdb reprocessed the 5' RACE reads and keeps a single row for each CDR3 protein, giving no DNA. The table lists roughly 120,000 distinct CDR3 sequences. The sequencing sample was made of blood. These receptors all stem from a human donor with ulcerative colitis or Crohn's disease, or a healthy co-twin of an affected twin (not recorded which).

V gene TRBV27 combines with J gene TRBJ2-7; TCRdb proposes TRBD1, but this gene call is untestable without DNA. The CDR3 sequence is 14 residues long. Germline V gives CDR1 MNHEY, CDR2 SMNVEV (reference sequence). The CDR3: CASSSGQGKYEQYF.

This chain connects TRBV19 to TRBJ2-1; TCRdb's D call of TRBD1 is untestable without DNA. The germline V gene encodes CDR1 LNHDA and CDR2 SQIVND (reference sequence). The CDR3 has 16 amino acids. This CDR3 is CASSTPGQKIYNEQFF. The full variable domain, its missing parts supplied by reference TRBV19 and TRBJ2-1, is DGGITQSPKYLFRKEGQNVTLSCEQNLNHDAMYWYRQDPGQGLRLIYYSQIVNDFQKGDIAEGYSVSREKKESFPLTVTSAQKNPTAFYLCASSTPGQKIYNEQFFGPGTRLTVL.

The rearrangement uses TRBV28 and TRBJ2-1; lacking DNA, the TRBD2 call made by TCRdb goes unchecked. The CDR3 sequence is 14 residues long. CDR1 is MDHEN, CDR2 SYDVKM, per germline. This chain's CDR3 is CASTSGGVTYEQSF.

The V and J genes are TRBV28 and TRBJ2-7; the D gene TCRdb calls, TRBD2, cannot be checked with no DNA. The CDR3 runs to 16 residues. Germline V gene lookup returns CDR1 MDHEN and CDR2 SYDVKM. The CDR3 loop is CATTTGTSGPSYEQYF.

The CDR3 sequence: CASSWRVGNNEQFF. The chain links TRBV5-5 to TRBJ2-1. Germline V gives CDR1 SGHKS, CDR2 YYEKEE (reference sequence). The CDR3 has 14 amino acids.

The chain carries TRBV4-3 and TRBJ1-4; TCRdb selects TRBD1, and the lack of DNA leaves this call unchecked. Germline values: CDR1 LGHNA, CDR2 YSLEER. This CDR3 is 13 amino acids long. The CDR3 sequence: CASSQVGAEKLFF.

V is TRBV3-1 and J is TRBJ2-7; absent DNA, TCRdb's TRBD2 call cannot be checked. This CDR3 is built from 16 residues. Germline lookup yields CDR1 LGHDT and CDR2 YNNKEL (reference sequence). The CDR3 protein is CASSHTGLAGAVEQYF.

The chain is built from TRBV20-1 and TRBJ2-1; TCRdb's D call, TRBD2, is unchecked because there is no DNA. This CDR3 region has 15 residues. CDR1 and CDR2 (germline): DFQATT, SNEGSKA (reference sequence). This chain's CDR3 is CSARLAGGPNNEQFF.

The V call is TRBV5-1, the J call TRBJ2-1. The CDR3 is 14 residues long. Per germline, CDR1 SGHRS and CDR2 YFSETQ. CDR3 sequence reads: CASLIKETENEQFF.

V usage is TRBV29-1 and J usage is TRBJ1-5; TCRdb calls TRBD1, which cannot be checked without DNA. Germline V gives CDR1 SQVTM, CDR2 ANQGSEA. This CDR3 is 13 amino acids long. CDR3 amino acids: CSVGPGGNQPQHF.

The rearrangement joins TRBV7-6 to TRBJ1-5; TCRdb reports TRBD1, a call that lacks DNA to check it against. This CDR3 is built from 15 residues. CDR1 and CDR2 (germline): SGHVS, FNYEAQ. The CDR3 region is CASSFLRGLGQPPHF.

The rearrangement links TRBV7-9 to TRBJ1-2. The CDR3 spans 15 residues. In germline, CDR1 is SEHNR, CDR2 FQNEAQ (reference sequence). The chain's CDR3 is CASSPAVNFYYGYTF.

V and J are TRBV5-6 and TRBJ2-3; TCRdb gives TRBD1 as the D gene, but with no DNA this cannot be confirmed. The CDR3 totals 16 residues. CDR1 is SGHDT and CDR2 is YYEEEE in the germline V gene. The CDR3 spells CASSLLQGESTDTQYF.

The chain links TRBV20-1 to TRBJ2-2. This CDR3 contains 13 residues. Germline V CDR1 and CDR2: DFQATT, SNEGSKA (reference sequence). The CDR3 sequence is CSAAETNTGELFF.

The chain joins TRBV4-2 to TRBJ2-3; TCRdb's D call, TRBD2, is unchecked because there is no DNA. This CDR3 contains 21 residues. CDR1 and CDR2 from the germline V gene are LGHNA and YNFKEQ. The CDR3 loop is CASSQAGQGLAENTSTDTQYF.

V is TRBV5-1 and J is TRBJ2-7; TCRdb names TRBD2, which stays unverified in the absence of DNA. This CDR3 has 16 amino acids. Germline loops: CDR1 SGHRS, CDR2 YFSETQ. CDR3 in amino acids: CASSLQPGLATYEQYF. Complete variable domain (other parts from reference TRBV5-1 and TRBJ2-7): KAGVTQTPRYLIKTRGQQVTLSCSPISGHRSVSWYQQTPGQGLQFLFEYFSETQRNKGNFPGRFSGRQFSNSRSEMNVSTLELGDSALYLCASSLQPGLATYEQYFGPGTRLTVT.

The chain links TRBV9 to TRBJ2-1; the D call from TCRdb, TRBD2, cannot be confirmed without DNA. The CDR3 has 16 amino acids. Germline CDR1 reads SGDLS; CDR2 reads YYNGEE. The CDR3 loop reads CASSPGGGASYNEQFF.